This T cell receptor beta chain was sequenced in a study of cytomegalovirus exposure and HLA in healthy donors. The CDR3 has 15 residues. The germline V gene encodes CDR1 MDHEN and CDR2 SYDVKM. The J segment lost 3 bases and the V segment lost 6 bases, leaving 8 bases of the junction unmatched. General observations from the study: Immune exposure data for these donors was limited to CMV serostatus. Because they were indistinguishable, some V segments, including TRBV6-2 and TRBV6-3, were excluded. Earlier findings revealed that most TCR beta V segments proved productive either about 87% or about 30% of the time. A link between a missense DCLRE1C variant and TCR beta V- and J-gene trimming emerged from a later analysis.

The count of this clone is one. Its antigen is still unknown. The PCR was carried out with 60 Vbeta primers and 13 Jbeta primers. Clones were read by immunoSEQ multiplex PCR, and TCRdb kept only the in-frame ones, dropping some. Of about 200,000 clones in the sample, more than 75% were seen once. The source of this sequence is a woman aged 45-60 years in good health and CMV-seropositive. What was sequenced was PBMCs. The chain employs TRBV28 and TRBJ1-1; 9 nucleotides agree with TRBD1. The CDR3, as DNA: TGTGCCAGCAGACCAACCAGGACAGGGGACACTGAAGCTTTCTTT. Translation gives CASRPTRTGDTEAFF.